The entry below gives a single TCR beta chain sequence along with its context. No antigen is known for it. This sample is drawn from a study of OX40 agonist ivuxolimab in advanced cancers. About the study: Patients were dosed intravenously with ivuxolimab at 0.01 to 10 mg/kg every 2 weeks. Study-level findings and limits: Partial responders at 0.1-3.0 mg/kg had among the lowest clonal expansion. Specificity for antigen went undetermined in the expanded peripheral T cells.

V shed 1 base and J 6 bases; nucleotides not matched to a gene: 1. The CDR3 has 14 amino acids. Germline V gene lookup returns CDR1 MNHEY and CDR2 SVGAGI. The table came from immunoSEQ multiplex PCR; TCRdb's copy has only in-frame clones and leaves some out. The sample holds about 62,000 clones; around 85% are singletons and the top ten take over 3.5%. V and J are TRBV6-5 and TRBJ2-2; 8 nucleotides agree with TRBD1. The source is an adult with an advanced solid tumor such as melanoma, head and neck, liver or kidney cancer. The sequencing used CD4+ or CD8+ T cells sorted from blood, collected in a trial of the OX40 agonist ivuxolimab. CDR3 sequence reads: CASSYLQGAGELFF. The DNA of the CDR3 is TGTGCCAGCAGTTACTTACAGGGGGCCGGGGAGCTGTTTTTT.